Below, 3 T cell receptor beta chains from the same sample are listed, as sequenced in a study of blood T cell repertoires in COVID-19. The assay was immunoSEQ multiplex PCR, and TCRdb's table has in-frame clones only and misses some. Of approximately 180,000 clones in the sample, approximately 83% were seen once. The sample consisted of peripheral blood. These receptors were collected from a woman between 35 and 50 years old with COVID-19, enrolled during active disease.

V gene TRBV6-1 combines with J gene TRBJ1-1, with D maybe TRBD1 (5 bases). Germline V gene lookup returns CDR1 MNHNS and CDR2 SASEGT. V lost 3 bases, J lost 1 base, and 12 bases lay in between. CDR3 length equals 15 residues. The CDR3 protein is CASSDGQGWNTEAFF. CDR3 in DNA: TGTGCCAGCAGTGATGGGCAGGGATGGAACACTGAAGCTTTCTTT.

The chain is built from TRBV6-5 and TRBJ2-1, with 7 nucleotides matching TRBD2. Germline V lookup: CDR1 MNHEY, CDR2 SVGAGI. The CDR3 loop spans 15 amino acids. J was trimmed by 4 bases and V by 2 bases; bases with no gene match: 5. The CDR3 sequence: CASSYHRGVYNEQFF. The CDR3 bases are TGTGCCAGCAGTTACCACCGGGGGGTATACAATGAGCAGTTCTTC.

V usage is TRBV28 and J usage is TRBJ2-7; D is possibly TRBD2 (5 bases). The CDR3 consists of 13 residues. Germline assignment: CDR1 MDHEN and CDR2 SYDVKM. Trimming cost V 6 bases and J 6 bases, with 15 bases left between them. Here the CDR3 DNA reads TGTGCCAGCAGATCGCCCCCTCGGGGCGAGCAGTACTTC. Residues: CASRSPPRGEQYF.